This T cell receptor (beta chain) stems from a study of Ad26.COV2.S vaccination and SARS-CoV-2 variants. This CDR3 is 19 amino acids long. Germline CDR1 is SGHDN and CDR2 is FVKESK. V gave up 3 bases and J gave up 2 bases, with 22 bases separating them. The treatment here: around 19 received Ad26.COV2.S at low or high dose, single or two shots; several received placebo; per-sample allocation not given. Collection of the samples took place on day 63 after the first injection of vaccine or placebo. Only in-frame clones appear in the TCRdb table, and some are missing; sequencing was by immunoSEQ multiplex PCR. This sample carries about 350,000 clones, roughly 91% of them seen once, and the ten largest clones take around 5.3%.

The V call is TRBV14, the J call TRBJ2-2; D unclear. The receptor was isolated from a person between 18 and 60 years old who received the Ad26.COV2.S COVID-19 vaccine or a placebo. Sequencing was performed on peripheral blood, taken in a trial of Ad26.COV2.S vaccine versus placebo. CDR3 sequence (DNA): TGTGCCAGCAGCCACAAAACCGCAAGGGATATCTCAAACACCGGGGAGCTGTTTTTT. It translates to CASSHKTARDISNTGELFF.